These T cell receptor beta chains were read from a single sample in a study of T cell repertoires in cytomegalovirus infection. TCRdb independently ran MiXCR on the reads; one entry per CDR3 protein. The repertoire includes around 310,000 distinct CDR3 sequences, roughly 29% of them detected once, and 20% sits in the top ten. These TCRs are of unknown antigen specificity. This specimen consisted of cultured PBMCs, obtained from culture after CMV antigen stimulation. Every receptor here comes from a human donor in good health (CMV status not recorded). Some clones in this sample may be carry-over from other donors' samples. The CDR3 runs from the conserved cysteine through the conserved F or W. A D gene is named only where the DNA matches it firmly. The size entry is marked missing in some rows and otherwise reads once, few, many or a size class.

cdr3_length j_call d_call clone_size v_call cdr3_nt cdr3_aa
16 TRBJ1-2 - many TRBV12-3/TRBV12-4 TGTGCCAGCAGTTTATATTTCCGCCCGCAGGGGAGTGACTACACCTTC CASSLYFRPQGSDYTF
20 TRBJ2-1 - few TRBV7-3 TGTGCCAGCAGCCCCCACGAGGGTTTAGTTCGGGCTGGCTCCTACAATGAGCAGTTCTTC CASSPHEGLVRAGSYNEQFF
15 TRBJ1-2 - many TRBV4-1 TGCGCCAGCAGCCCGGACGCCAACCCAACCTATGGCTACACCTTC CASSPDANPTYGYTF
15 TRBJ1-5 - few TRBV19 TGTGCCAGTAGTAAGGATCGTGAGGGGGATCAGCCCCAGCATTTT CASSKDREGDQPQHF
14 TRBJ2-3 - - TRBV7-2 TGTGCCAGCGAGGCTAGATCACGATCCGATACGCAGTATTTT CASEARSRSDTQYF
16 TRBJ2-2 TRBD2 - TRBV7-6 TGTGCTAGCAGCCCTAGTCGGGGGGCGAACACCGGGGAGCTGTTTTTT CASSPSRGANTGELFF
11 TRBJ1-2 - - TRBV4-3 TGCGCCAGCAGCCAAGATAATGGCTACACCTTC CASSQDNGYTF
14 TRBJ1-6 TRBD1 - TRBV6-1 TGTGCCAGCAGTTGGGGACAGATTAATTCACCCCTCCACTTT CASSWGQINSPLHF
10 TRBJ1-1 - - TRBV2 TGTGCCAGCAGGTATACTGAAGCTTTCTTT CASRYTEAFF
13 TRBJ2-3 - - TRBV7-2 TGTGCCAGCAGCATCCCCCCAGGGCGCGCGCAGTATTTT CASSIPPGRAQYF
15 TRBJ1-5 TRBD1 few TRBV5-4 TGTGCCAGCAGCGTGGACAGGGGCCCTGGTCAGCCCCAGCATTTT CASSVDRGPGQPQHF
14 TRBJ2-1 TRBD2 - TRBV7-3 TGTGCCAGCAGCTCCCAGCGGGGCGGGATTGAGCAGTTCTTC CASSSQRGGIEQFF
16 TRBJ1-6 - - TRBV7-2 TGTGCCAGCAGCCTAGGTCCGGGACAAGTTAGTTCACCCCTCCACTTT CASSLGPGQVSSPLHF
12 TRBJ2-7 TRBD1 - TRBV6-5 TGTGCCAGCAGTTACGGGACAGGCGAGCAGTACTTC CASSYGTGEQYF
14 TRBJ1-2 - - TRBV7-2 TGTGCCAGCAGCTTAGAGGGGAGACAGAAAGGCTACACCTTC CASSLEGRQKGYTF
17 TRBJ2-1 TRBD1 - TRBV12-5 TGTGCTAGTGGTTCGTTACCGGGACAGACTATTAGCAATGAGCAGTTCTTC CASGSLPGQTISNEQFF
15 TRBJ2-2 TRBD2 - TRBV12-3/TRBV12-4 TGTGCCAGCAGTTTTACTAGCGCCGGGGTCGGGGAGCTGTTTTTT CASSFTSAGVGELFF
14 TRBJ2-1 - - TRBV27 TGTGCCAGCACTGGGGGCCTAACTGGCAATGAGCAGTTCTTC CASTGGLTGNEQFF
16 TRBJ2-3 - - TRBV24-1 TGTGCCACCAGTGATCCCCAGAGCCCGTACACAGATACGCAGTATTTT CATSDPQSPYTDTQYF
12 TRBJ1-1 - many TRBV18 TGTGCCAGCACCCCAGAGCGGAATGAAGCTTTCTTT CASTPERNEAFF
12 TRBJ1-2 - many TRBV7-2 TGTGCCAGCAGCCCGCGGACAGCAGGCTACACCTTC CASSPRTAGYTF
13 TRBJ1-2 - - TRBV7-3 TGTGCCAGCAGCGAATCGGTGGGATTGGGCTACACCTTC CASSESVGLGYTF
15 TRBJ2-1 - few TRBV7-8 TGTGCCAGCAGCCCTCGGGGGGCCGTGCGGAATGAGCAGTTCTTC CASSPRGAVRNEQFF
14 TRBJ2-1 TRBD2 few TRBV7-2 TGTGCCAGCAGCCCGACTAGCGGGGAGGATGAGCAGTTCTTC CASSPTSGEDEQFF
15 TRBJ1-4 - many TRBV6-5 TGTGCCAGCAGTTACGCAGGGGCCACGGGGGAAAAACTGTTTTTT CASSYAGATGEKLFF
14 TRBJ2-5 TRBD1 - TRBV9 TGTGCCAGCAGTGGACAGGGCTACCAAGAGACCCAGTACTTC CASSGQGYQETQYF
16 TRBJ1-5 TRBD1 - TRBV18 TGTGCCAGCTCACCAGGAGCCACAGGGGGTGGACAGCCCCAGCATTTT CASSPGATGGGQPQHF
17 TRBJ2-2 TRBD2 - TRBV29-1 TGCAGCGTTGAAGATCGAGGGCGGGAGTTCGGCACCGGGGAGCTGTTTTTT CSVEDRGREFGTGELFF
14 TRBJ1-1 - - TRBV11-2 TGTGCCAGCAGCAACACCGAGGGGGGGAGAAAAGCTTTCTTT CASSNTEGGRKAFF
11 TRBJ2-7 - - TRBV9 TGTGCCAGCGGCTCTCGGAGCGAGCAGTACTTC CASGSRSEQYF
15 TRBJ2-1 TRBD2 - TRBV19 TGTGCCAGTTGGGGACTAGCGGGCGCCTACAATGAGCAGTTCTTC CASWGLAGAYNEQFF
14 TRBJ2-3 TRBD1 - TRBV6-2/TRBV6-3 TGTGCCAGCTCGGAAGGGACAGGGCTAGATACGCAGTATTTT CASSEGTGLDTQYF
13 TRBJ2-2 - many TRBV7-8 TGTGCCAGCAGCTTCACTTCTCAGGGGGAGCTGTTTTTT CASSFTSQGELFF
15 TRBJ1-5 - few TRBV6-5 TGTGCCAGCAGTTTTCGACGGTATAGCAATCAGCCCCAGCATTTT CASSFRRYSNQPQHF
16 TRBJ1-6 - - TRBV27 TGTGCCAGCAGTTTATCGCAGGGCGGGGTTAATTCACCCCTCCACTTT CASSLSQGGVNSPLHF
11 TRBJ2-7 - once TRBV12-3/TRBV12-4 TGTGCCAGCAGTTTTAAGGGATGGCAGTACTTC CASSFKGWQYF
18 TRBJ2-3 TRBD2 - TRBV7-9 TGTGCCAGCAGCTCCCCTAGCGGGGGGACCGACTACACAGATACGCAGTATTTT CASSSPSGGTDYTDTQYF
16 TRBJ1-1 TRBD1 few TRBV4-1 TGCGCCAGCAGCCAAGAGACGTGGGCAGGGGGCACTGAAGCTTTCTTT CASSQETWAGGTEAFF
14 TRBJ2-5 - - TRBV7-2 TGTGCCAGCAGCTCCCTCAGGGGCGCGGAGACCCAGTACTTC CASSSLRGAETQYF
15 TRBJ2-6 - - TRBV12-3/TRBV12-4 TGTGCCAGCACCCTAGGGGAAACTGGGGCCAACGTCCTGACTTTC CASTLGETGANVLTF
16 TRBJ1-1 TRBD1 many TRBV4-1 TGCGCCAGCAGCAAATGGACAGGGTCGACGAGGACTGAAGCTTTCTTT CASSKWTGSTRTEAFF
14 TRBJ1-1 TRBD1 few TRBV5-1 TGCGCCAGCAGCTTTACAGGGGATTCCACTGAAGCTTTCTTT CASSFTGDSTEAFF
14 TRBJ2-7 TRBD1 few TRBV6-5 TGTGCCAGCAGCCGCCGGGACAGGGGGCGGGAGCAGTACTTC CASSRRDRGREQYF
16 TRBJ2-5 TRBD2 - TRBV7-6 TGTGCTAGCAGCCAGAGACTAGCGGGAGGACAAGAGACCCAGTACTTC CASSQRLAGGQETQYF
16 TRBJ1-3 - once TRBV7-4 TGTGCCAGCAGCTTAGTCCGGGGAGGAACTGGAAACACCATATATTTT CASSLVRGGTGNTIYF
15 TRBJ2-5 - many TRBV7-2 TGTGCCAGCAGCCAGGCAGGACAGGAGGGGGAGACCCAGTACTTC CASSQAGQEGETQYF
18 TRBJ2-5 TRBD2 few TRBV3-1 TGTGCCAGCAGCTTTCCTAGCGGGAGGGCCGAGGGGAGCAAGACCCAGTACTTC CASSFPSGRAEGSKTQYF
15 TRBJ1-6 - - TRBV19 TGTGCCAGTACCCGATCGACAGGCCCGGGGTCACCCCTCCACTTT CASTRSTGPGSPLHF
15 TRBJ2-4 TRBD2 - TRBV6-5 TGTGCCAGCAGTTATGGGGCGGGAGGGCTGAACATTCAGTACTTC CASSYGAGGLNIQYF
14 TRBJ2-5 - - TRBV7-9 TGTGCCAGCAGCTTATTGCTGGAAGGAGAGACCCAGTACTTC CASSLLLEGETQYF
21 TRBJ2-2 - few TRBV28 TGTGCCAGCACTGCTACTAGTTGGTGGACCAGACAGGGAGGGCACACCGGGGAGCTGTTTTTT CASTATSWWTRQGGHTGELFF
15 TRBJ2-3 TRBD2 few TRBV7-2 TGTGCCAGCAGCTTAGATAGCGGGGGGGCAAATACGCAGTATTTT CASSLDSGGANTQYF
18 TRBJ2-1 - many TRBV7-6 TGTGCCAGCAGCTTATCGACTAGGGGACCAGGGTCCTACAATGAGCAGTTCTTC CASSLSTRGPGSYNEQFF
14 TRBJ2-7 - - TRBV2 TGTGCCAGCAGACGGGACCGGAGCTCCTACGAGCAGTACTTC CASRRDRSSYEQYF
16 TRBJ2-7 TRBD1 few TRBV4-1 TGCGCCAGCAGCCAAGACGGGACAGGACCTCCCTACGAGCAGTACTTC CASSQDGTGPPYEQYF
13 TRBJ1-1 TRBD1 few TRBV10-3 TGTGCCATCGCGATTCAGACAGGGACTGAAGCTTTCTTT CAIAIQTGTEAFF
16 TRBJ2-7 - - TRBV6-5 TGTGCCAGCAGTTTATCTGGAAGGGGGACCCATTACGAGCAGTACTTC CASSLSGRGTHYEQYF
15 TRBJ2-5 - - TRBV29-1 TGCAGCGTCGGGGGGTGGCAGGGGGCATGGGAGACCCAGTACTTC CSVGGWQGAWETQYF
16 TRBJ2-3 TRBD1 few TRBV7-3 TGTGCCAGCAGCTTAGGAGACACAGGGGGCGCAGATACGCAGTATTTT CASSLGDTGGADTQYF